This T cell receptor (beta chain) was sequenced during a study of robustness of blood B and T cell sequencing. CDR1 is DFQATT and CDR2 is SNEGSKA in the germline V gene (reference sequence). This CDR3 contains 10 residues. Between the trimmed V and J ends, which lost 5 bases and 8 bases, there was a span of 9 bases. The cDNA carried a universal priming site added by a 5' template-switch oligo. Every cDNA molecule received a random 12-nucleotide UMI from the template-switch oligo. TCRdb processed the PCR reads anew with MiXCR; each CDR3 protein has one entry. The table lists about 1,600 distinct CDR3 sequences, 45% to 50% of them singletons. This clonotype has only a few counts. Instead of genomic DNA, mRNA was used to measure TCR beta repertoires.

Sequencing used peripheral blood. This clonotype was obtained from a human donor in good health. The chain is built from TRBV20-1 and TRBJ1-2; D gene ambiguous. The CDR3 bases are TGCAGTGCTCTTACAGCGGGCTACACCTTC. Translating gives CSALTAGYTF.